This TCR beta chain was sequenced in a study of OX40 agonist ivuxolimab in advanced cancers. Broader study findings: In the 0.1-3.0 mg/kg groups, partial responders showed among the lowest expansion. Dose levels from 0.1 to 3.0 mg/kg saw CD4+ and CD8+ blood T cells expand clonally by week 6. Average numbers of expanded clones were greater in CD8+ T cells than in CD4+. Normalized expansion of T-cell clones was also low for some nonresponders.

Using immunoSEQ multiplex PCR, the repertoire was profiled, and TCRdb retains in-frame clones only, with some absent. The sample includes some 58,000 clones, 91% seen only once; the top ten take around 2%. A word on this clone: Its antigen remains unknown.

Germline CDR1 is MNHEY and CDR2 is SMNVEV (reference sequence). Trimming took 0 bases from V and 9 from J; bases not matched to a gene: 4. This CDR3 has 14 residues. This TCR was sampled from an adult with an advanced solid tumor such as melanoma, head and neck, liver or kidney cancer. The chain recombines TRBV27 with TRBJ2-1, with 8 bases fitting TRBD2. The specimen was CD4+ or CD8+ T cells sorted from blood, collected in a trial of the OX40 agonist ivuxolimab. The CDR3 sequence: CASSLSAGVTEQFF. CDR3 coding DNA: TGTGCCAGCAGTTTATCAGCGGGAGTCACTGAGCAGTTCTTC.